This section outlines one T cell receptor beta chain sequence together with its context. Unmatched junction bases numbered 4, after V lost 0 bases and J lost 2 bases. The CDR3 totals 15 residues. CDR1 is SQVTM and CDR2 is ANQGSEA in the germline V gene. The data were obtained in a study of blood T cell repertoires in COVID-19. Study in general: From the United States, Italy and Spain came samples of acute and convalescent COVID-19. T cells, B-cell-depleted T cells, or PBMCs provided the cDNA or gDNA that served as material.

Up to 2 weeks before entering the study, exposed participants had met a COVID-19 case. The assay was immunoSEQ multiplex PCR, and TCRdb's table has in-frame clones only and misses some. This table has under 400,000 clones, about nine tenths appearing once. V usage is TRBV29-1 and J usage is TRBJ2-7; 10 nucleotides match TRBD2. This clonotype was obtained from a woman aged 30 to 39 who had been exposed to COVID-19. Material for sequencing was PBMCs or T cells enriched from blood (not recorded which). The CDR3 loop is CSVEELAGNTYEQYF. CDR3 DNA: TGCAGCGTTGAAGAACTAGCGGGAAACACCTACGAGCAGTACTTC.